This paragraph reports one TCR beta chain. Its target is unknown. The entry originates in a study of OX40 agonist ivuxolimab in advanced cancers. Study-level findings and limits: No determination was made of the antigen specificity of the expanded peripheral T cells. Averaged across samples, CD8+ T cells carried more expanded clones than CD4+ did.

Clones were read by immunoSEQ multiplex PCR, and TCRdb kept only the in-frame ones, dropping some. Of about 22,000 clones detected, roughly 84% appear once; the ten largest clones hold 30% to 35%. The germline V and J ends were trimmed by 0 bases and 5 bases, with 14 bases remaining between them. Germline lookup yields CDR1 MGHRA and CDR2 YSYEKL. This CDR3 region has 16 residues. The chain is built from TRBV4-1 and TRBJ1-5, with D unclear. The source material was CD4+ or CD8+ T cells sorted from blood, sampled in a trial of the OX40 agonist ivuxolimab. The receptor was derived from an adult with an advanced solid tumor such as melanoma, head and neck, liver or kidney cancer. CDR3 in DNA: TGCGCCAGCAGCCAAGATTACCCAGACCAATATCAGCCCCAGCATTTT. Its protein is CASSQDYPDQYQPQHF.